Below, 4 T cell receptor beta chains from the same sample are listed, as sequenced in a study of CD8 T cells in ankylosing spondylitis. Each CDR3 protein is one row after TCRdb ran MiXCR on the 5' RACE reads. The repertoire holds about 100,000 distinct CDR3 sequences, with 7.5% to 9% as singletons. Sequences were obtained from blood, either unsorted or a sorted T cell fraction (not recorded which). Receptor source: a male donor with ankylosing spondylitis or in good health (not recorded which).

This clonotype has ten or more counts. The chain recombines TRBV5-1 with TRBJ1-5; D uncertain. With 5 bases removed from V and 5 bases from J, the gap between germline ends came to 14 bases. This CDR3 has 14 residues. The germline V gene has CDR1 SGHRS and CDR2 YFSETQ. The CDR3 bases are TGCGCCAGCAGTCCAGACTGGGGATATCAGCCCCAGCATTTT. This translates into CASSPDWGYQPQHF.

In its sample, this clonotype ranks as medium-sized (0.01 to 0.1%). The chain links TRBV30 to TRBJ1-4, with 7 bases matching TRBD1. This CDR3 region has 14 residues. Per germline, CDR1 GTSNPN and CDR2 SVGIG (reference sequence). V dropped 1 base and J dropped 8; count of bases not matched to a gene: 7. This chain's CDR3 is CAWSGDSSQEKLFF. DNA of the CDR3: TGTGCCTGGAGTGGGGACAGTTCTCAAGAAAAACTGTTTTTT.

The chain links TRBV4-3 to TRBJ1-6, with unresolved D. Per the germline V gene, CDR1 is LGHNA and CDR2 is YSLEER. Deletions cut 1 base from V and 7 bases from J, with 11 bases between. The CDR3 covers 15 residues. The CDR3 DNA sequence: TGCGCCAGCAGCCAAGTCGCTGGCGGGAATTCACCCCTCCACTTT. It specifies CASSQVAGGNSPLHF.

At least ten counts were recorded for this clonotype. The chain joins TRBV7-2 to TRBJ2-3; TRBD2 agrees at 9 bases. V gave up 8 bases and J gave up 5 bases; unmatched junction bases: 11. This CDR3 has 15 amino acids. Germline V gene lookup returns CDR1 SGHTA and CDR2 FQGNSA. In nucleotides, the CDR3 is TGTGCCAGCTCAGGCGGGGGGGGCTCCGGAGATACGCAGTATTTT. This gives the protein CASSGGGGSGDTQYF.